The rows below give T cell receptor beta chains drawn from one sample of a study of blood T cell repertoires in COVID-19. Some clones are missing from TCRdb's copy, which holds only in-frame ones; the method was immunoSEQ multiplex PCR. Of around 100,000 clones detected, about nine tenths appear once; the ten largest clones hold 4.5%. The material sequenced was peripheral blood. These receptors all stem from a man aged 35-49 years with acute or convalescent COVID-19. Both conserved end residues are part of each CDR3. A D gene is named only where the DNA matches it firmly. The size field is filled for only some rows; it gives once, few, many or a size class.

CDR3 protein: CASSQVVGGAGELFF; CDR3 DNA: TGCGCCAGCAGCCAAGTGGTGGGGGGGGCCGGGGAGCTGTTTTTT; J gene: TRBJ2-2; clone size: -; D gene: TRBD2; V gene: TRBV4-3
CDR3 protein: CASSPEEGGPDTQYF; CDR3 DNA: TGCGCCAGCAGCCCGGAAGAGGGAGGGCCAGATACGCAGTATTTT; J gene: TRBJ2-3; clone size: few; D gene: TRBD2; V gene: TRBV5-1
CDR3 protein: CASSLAGHAFDEQYF; CDR3 DNA: TGTGCCAGCAGCCTGGCCGGACATGCCTTCGACGAGCAGTACTTC; J gene: TRBJ2-7; clone size: -; D gene: -; V gene: TRBV5-8
CDR3 protein: CASSIDPRDTARNYGYTF; CDR3 DNA: TGTGCCAGTAGTATAGATCCCCGGGACACCGCCCGCAACTATGGCTACACCTTC; J gene: TRBJ1-2; clone size: -; D gene: -; V gene: TRBV19
CDR3 protein: CASSVLEEGEKLFF; CDR3 DNA: TGTGCCAGCAGCGTACTCGAGGAGGGTGAAAAACTGTTTTTT; J gene: TRBJ1-4; clone size: -; D gene: -; V gene: TRBV9
CDR3 protein: CASSTWDRVHNEQFF; CDR3 DNA: TGTGCCAGCAGCACCTGGGACAGGGTCCACAATGAGCAGTTCTTC; J gene: TRBJ2-1; clone size: -; D gene: TRBD1; V gene: TRBV6-5
CDR3 protein: CASSLGLATRGELFF; CDR3 DNA: TGCGCCAGCAGCTTGGGACTAGCGACCCGCGGGGAGCTGTTTTTT; J gene: TRBJ2-2; clone size: -; D gene: TRBD2; V gene: TRBV5-1
CDR3 protein: CSVEPPPSPSDQPQHF; CDR3 DNA: TGCAGCGTTGAACCCCCCCCGTCCCCGTCCGATCAGCCCCAGCATTTT; J gene: TRBJ1-5; clone size: -; D gene: -; V gene: TRBV29-1
CDR3 protein: CASSHPTGIYGYTF; CDR3 DNA: TGTGCCAGCAGTCACCCCACAGGAATATATGGCTACACCTTC; J gene: TRBJ1-2; clone size: -; D gene: -; V gene: TRBV25-1
CDR3 protein: CASSRQSSGNTIYF; CDR3 DNA: TGTGCCAGTAGTAGACAGTCCTCTGGAAACACCATATATTTT; J gene: TRBJ1-3; clone size: -; D gene: -; V gene: TRBV19
CDR3 protein: CASSLRQGIPRREKLFF; CDR3 DNA: TGTGCCAGCAGCTTGAGGCAGGGGATCCCTCGTAGGGAAAAACTGTTTTTT; J gene: TRBJ1-4; clone size: -; D gene: -; V gene: TRBV5-6
CDR3 protein: CASSFRTESGYTF; CDR3 DNA: TGTGCCAGCAGCTTTAGGACAGAGAGTGGCTACACCTTC; J gene: TRBJ1-2; clone size: -; D gene: -; V gene: TRBV5-4
CDR3 protein: CASDRVGNMNTEAFF; CDR3 DNA: TGTGCCAGCGATAGGGTCGGGAACATGAACACTGAAGCTTTCTTT; J gene: TRBJ1-1; clone size: -; D gene: -; V gene: TRBV7-8
CDR3 protein: CASSQRGGVGETQYF; CDR3 DNA: TGTGCCAGCAGCCAGCGGGGGGGCGTAGGGGAGACCCAGTACTTC; J gene: TRBJ2-5; clone size: -; D gene: TRBD2; V gene: TRBV3-1/TRBV3-2
CDR3 protein: CASSLQGHEQFF; CDR3 DNA: TGTGCCAGCAGCCTACAGGGGCATGAGCAGTTCTTC; J gene: TRBJ2-1; clone size: -; D gene: TRBD1; V gene: TRBV5-6
CDR3 protein: CATSRVGEGTQGVRYGYTF; CDR3 DNA: TGTGCCACCAGCAGAGTTGGGGAGGGCACCCAGGGCGTCCGGTATGGCTACACCTTC; J gene: TRBJ1-2; clone size: -; D gene: -; V gene: TRBV15
CDR3 protein: CASSFPAGGYTF; CDR3 DNA: TGTGCCAGCAGCTTTCCCGCGGGGGGCTACACCTTC; J gene: TRBJ1-2; clone size: -; D gene: -; V gene: TRBV5-4
CDR3 protein: CASSLGLGGNTIYF; CDR3 DNA: TGTGCCAGTAGTCTAGGGCTAGGAGGAAACACCATATATTTT; J gene: TRBJ1-3; clone size: -; D gene: -; V gene: TRBV19
CDR3 protein: CASSPRGLERGFGELFF; CDR3 DNA: TGTGCCAGCAGCCCAAGGGGCCTGGAGCGGGGGTTCGGGGAGCTGTTTTTT; J gene: TRBJ2-2; clone size: -; D gene: TRBD2; V gene: TRBV14
CDR3 protein: CASSYGGEDNSPLHF; CDR3 DNA: TGTGCCAGCAGTTACGGGGGCGAAGACAATTCACCCCTCCACTTT; J gene: TRBJ1-6; clone size: once; D gene: -; V gene: TRBV6-5
CDR3 protein: CASSGQGGGFTDTQYF; CDR3 DNA: TGTGCTTCCAGCGGGCAGGGCGGGGGATTCACAGATACGCAGTATTTT; J gene: TRBJ2-3; clone size: -; D gene: TRBD2; V gene: TRBV30
CDR3 protein: CASRHRVSYEQYF; CDR3 DNA: TGTGCCAGCAGACACAGGGTATCCTACGAGCAGTACTTC; J gene: TRBJ2-7; clone size: -; D gene: -; V gene: TRBV2
CDR3 protein: CASSKTALAGQETQYF; CDR3 DNA: TGTGCCAGTAGCAAGACGGCCCTAGCGGGGCAAGAGACCCAGTACTTC; J gene: TRBJ2-5; clone size: -; D gene: TRBD2; V gene: TRBV19
CDR3 protein: CSAGKGDRGTEAFF; CDR3 DNA: TGCAGCGCGGGGAAGGGGGACCGTGGCACTGAAGCTTTCTTT; J gene: TRBJ1-1; clone size: -; D gene: -; V gene: TRBV29-1
CDR3 protein: CASSKSGTSGQETQYF; CDR3 DNA: TGTGCCAGCAGCAAGTCCGGGACTAGCGGCCAAGAGACCCAGTACTTC; J gene: TRBJ2-5; clone size: once; D gene: TRBD2; V gene: TRBV7-2
CDR3 protein: CASSQNRQGYEQYF; CDR3 DNA: TGCGCCAGCAGCCAAAACCGACAGGGGTACGAGCAGTACTTC; J gene: TRBJ2-7; clone size: -; D gene: TRBD1; V gene: TRBV4-1
CDR3 protein: CASSLVLAGVGEQFF; CDR3 DNA: TGTGCCAGCAGCTTGGTACTAGCGGGAGTAGGTGAGCAGTTCTTC; J gene: TRBJ2-1; clone size: -; D gene: TRBD2; V gene: TRBV5-4
CDR3 protein: CASSDQGQGYGKLFF; CDR3 DNA: TGTGCCAGCAGCGATCAAGGACAGGGTTACGGAAAACTGTTTTTT; J gene: TRBJ1-4; clone size: -; D gene: TRBD1; V gene: TRBV9
CDR3 protein: CASSPRNVNSPLHF; CDR3 DNA: TGTGCCAGCAGCCCGCGTAATGTGAATTCACCCCTCCACTTT; J gene: TRBJ1-6; clone size: few; D gene: -; V gene: TRBV9
CDR3 protein: CASSQETTTVANIQYF; CDR3 DNA: TGCGCCAGCAGCCAAGAGACGACTACTGTCGCAAACATTCAGTACTTC; J gene: TRBJ2-4; clone size: -; D gene: -; V gene: TRBV4-1
CDR3 protein: CASSFQERVNGYTF; CDR3 DNA: TGTGCCAGCAGCTTCCAGGAGAGGGTTAATGGCTACACCTTC; J gene: TRBJ1-2; clone size: -; D gene: -; V gene: TRBV7-9
CDR3 protein: CASSPVGGYGYTF; CDR3 DNA: TGCGCCAGCAGCCCGGTGGGGGGCTATGGCTACACCTTC; J gene: TRBJ1-2; clone size: -; D gene: -; V gene: TRBV4-3
CDR3 protein: CASRATGKEGELFF; CDR3 DNA: TGTGCCAGCAGGGCGACAGGGAAGGAAGGGGAGCTGTTTTTT; J gene: TRBJ2-2; clone size: -; D gene: -; V gene: TRBV21-1
CDR3 protein: CASFPPHADPESGGTGELFF; CDR3 DNA: TGCGCCAGCTTCCCCCCTCATGCCGACCCGGAGTCAGGGGGTACCGGGGAGCTGTTTTTT; J gene: TRBJ2-2; clone size: -; D gene: TRBD1; V gene: TRBV23-1
CDR3 protein: CASSSSGYEQYF; CDR3 DNA: TGTGCCAGCTCAAGCTCGGGTTACGAGCAGTACTTC; J gene: TRBJ2-7; clone size: -; D gene: -; V gene: TRBV18
CDR3 protein: CASSLETGASYEQYF; CDR3 DNA: TGTGCCAGCAGCTTGGAGACAGGGGCTTCCTACGAGCAGTACTTC; J gene: TRBJ2-7; clone size: -; D gene: TRBD1; V gene: TRBV5-4
CDR3 protein: CASSLEISTSRVLYGYTF; CDR3 DNA: TGTGCCAGCAGCTTAGAGATTTCTACTAGCAGAGTCCTATATGGCTACACCTTC; J gene: TRBJ1-2; clone size: -; D gene: -; V gene: TRBV11-2
CDR3 protein: CASSHDGRVAGELFF; CDR3 DNA: TGCGCCAGCAGCCATGATGGGCGGGTGGCTGGGGAGCTGTTTTTT; J gene: TRBJ2-2; clone size: -; D gene: -; V gene: TRBV4-3
CDR3 protein: CASSPRQGSNTEAFF; CDR3 DNA: TGCGCCAGCAGCCCCCGACAGGGTTCGAACACTGAAGCTTTCTTT; J gene: TRBJ1-1; clone size: few; D gene: TRBD1; V gene: TRBV5-1
CDR3 protein: CASSGQGPNYGYTF; CDR3 DNA: TGTGCCAGTAGTGGACAGGGACCTAACTATGGCTACACCTTC; J gene: TRBJ1-2; clone size: -; D gene: TRBD1; V gene: TRBV19
CDR3 protein: CASSQERRSGANVLTF; CDR3 DNA: TGCGCCAGCAGCCAAGAGAGGCGTTCGGGGGCCAACGTCCTGACTTTC; J gene: TRBJ2-6; clone size: -; D gene: -; V gene: TRBV4-1
CDR3 protein: CAWAGTDTDTQYF; CDR3 DNA: TGTGCCTGGGCGGGGACTGACACAGATACGCAGTATTTT; J gene: TRBJ2-3; clone size: -; D gene: -; V gene: TRBV30
CDR3 protein: CASGPGQGTRNIQYF; CDR3 DNA: TGTGCCAGCGGCCCGGGACAGGGTACTAGAAACATTCAGTACTTC; J gene: TRBJ2-4; clone size: -; D gene: TRBD1; V gene: TRBV9
CDR3 protein: CASSPGTGERKAFF; CDR3 DNA: TGTGCCAGCAGCCCCGGGACAGGGGAACGTAAAGCTTTCTTT; J gene: TRBJ1-1; clone size: -; D gene: TRBD1; V gene: TRBV5-4
CDR3 protein: CASSRSTSPEQFF; CDR3 DNA: TGCGCCAGCAGCCGCTCCACTAGCCCTGAGCAGTTCTTC; J gene: TRBJ2-1; clone size: -; D gene: -; V gene: TRBV5-1
CDR3 protein: CASSIVQGVEAFF; CDR3 DNA: TGTGCCAGTAGTATAGTCCAGGGCGTTGAAGCTTTCTTT; J gene: TRBJ1-1; clone size: -; D gene: -; V gene: TRBV19
CDR3 protein: CASSMWGGKVEQYF; CDR3 DNA: TGTGCCAGTAGTATGTGGGGGGGCAAGGTCGAGCAGTACTTC; J gene: TRBJ2-7; clone size: -; D gene: -; V gene: TRBV19
CDR3 protein: CAWSGTGRAGELFF; CDR3 DNA: TGTGCCTGGAGTGGGACAGGGAGGGCCGGGGAGCTGTTTTTT; J gene: TRBJ2-2; clone size: -; D gene: -; V gene: TRBV30
CDR3 protein: CASSPDTYNQPQHF; CDR3 DNA: TGTGCCAGCAGCCCGGACACCTACAATCAGCCCCAGCATTTT; J gene: TRBJ1-5; clone size: once; D gene: -; V gene: TRBV5-5
CDR3 protein: CASSQDRDTEAFF; CDR3 DNA: TGTGCCAGCAGCCAGGACAGGGACACTGAAGCTTTCTTT; J gene: TRBJ1-1; clone size: -; D gene: TRBD1; V gene: TRBV11-2
CDR3 protein: CASSYSRGGLGNQPQHF; CDR3 DNA: TGTGCCAGCAGTTACTCTAGGGGGGGTCTGGGCAATCAGCCCCAGCATTTT; J gene: TRBJ1-5; clone size: -; D gene: -; V gene: TRBV6-2/TRBV6-3
CDR3 protein: CASRQGWNTGELFF; CDR3 DNA: TGTGCCAGCAGGCAGGGGTGGAACACCGGGGAGCTGTTTTTT; J gene: TRBJ2-2; clone size: -; D gene: -; V gene: TRBV6-5